What follows is one T cell receptor beta chain and its context. Its antigen is as yet unknown. The data stem from a study of OX40 agonist ivuxolimab in advanced cancers. About the study: Three partial responders included one hepatocellular carcinoma patient and two cutaneous melanoma patients. Whole-study results and caveats: Average numbers of expanded clones were greater in CD8+ T cells than in CD4+. There was clonal expansion of CD4+ and CD8+ blood T cells by week 6 at 0.1 to 3.0 mg/kg.

V lost 2 bases and J lost 3, with 7 bases in between. The CDR3 has 13 residues. Germline lookup yields CDR1 MNHEY and CDR2 SVGAGI. Assay: immunoSEQ multiplex PCR; the TCRdb copy retains only in-frame clones and omits some. The sample has about 64,000 clones; roughly 80% are singletons. Sequencing was performed on CD4+ or CD8+ T cells sorted from blood, taken in a trial of the OX40 agonist ivuxolimab. V gene TRBV6-5 combines with J gene TRBJ1-1; possible D gene TRBD1, 6 bases. The sequence came from an adult with an advanced solid tumor such as melanoma, head and neck, liver or kidney cancer. The DNA of the CDR3 is TGTGCCAGCAGTTACGCAGGGGACACTGAAGCTTTCTTT. Translation gives CASSYAGDTEAFF.